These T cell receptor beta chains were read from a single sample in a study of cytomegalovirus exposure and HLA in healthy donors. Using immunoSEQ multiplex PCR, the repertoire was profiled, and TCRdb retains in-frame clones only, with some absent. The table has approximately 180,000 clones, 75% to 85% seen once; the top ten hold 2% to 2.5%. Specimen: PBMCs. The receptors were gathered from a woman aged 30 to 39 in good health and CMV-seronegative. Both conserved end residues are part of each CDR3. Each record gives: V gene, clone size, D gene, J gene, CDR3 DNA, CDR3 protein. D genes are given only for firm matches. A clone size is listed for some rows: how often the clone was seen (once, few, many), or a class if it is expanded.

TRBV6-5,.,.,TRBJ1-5,TGTGCCAGCAGGACACAGGGTCAGAGCAATCAGCCCCAGCATTTT,CASRTQGQSNQPQHF
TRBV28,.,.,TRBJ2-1,TGTGCCAGCAGTTTTGAGTATCTCCGGGAGCAGTTCTTC,CASSFEYLREQFF
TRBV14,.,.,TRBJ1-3,TGTGCCAGCAGCCAAGGAGGGTCCCCGGGAAACACCATATATTTT,CASSQGGSPGNTIYF
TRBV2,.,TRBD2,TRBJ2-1,TGTGCCAGCTGTTGCACCGGGACTAGGAGCTACAATGAGCAGTTCTTC,CASCCTGTRSYNEQFF
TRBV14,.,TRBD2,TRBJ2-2,TGTGCCAGCAGCCAAGACCCGAAGGGCGGGAGGTTTAGAACCGGGGAGCTGTTTTTT,CASSQDPKGGRFRTGELFF
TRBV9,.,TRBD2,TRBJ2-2,TGTGCCAGCAGCGACGGGACTAGCGGGGGCGGGGAGCTGTTTTTT,CASSDGTSGGGELFF
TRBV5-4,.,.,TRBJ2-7,TGTGCCAGCAGCTTGGCCGAAGAGGGCGAGCAGTACTTC,CASSLAEEGEQYF
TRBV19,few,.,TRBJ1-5,TGTGCCAGTACCGGCCTCCGGGACACGGGCGACAATCAGCCCCAGCATTTT,CASTGLRDTGDNQPQHF
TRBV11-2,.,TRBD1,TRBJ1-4,TGTGCCAGCAGCTCCCCGCCGGGACAGGGAAAAACTAATGAAAAACTGTTTTTT,CASSSPPGQGKTNEKLFF
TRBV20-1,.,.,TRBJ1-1,TGCAGTGCTAGATATTACACTGAAGCTTTCTTT,CSARYYTEAFF
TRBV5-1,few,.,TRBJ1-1,TGCGCCAGCAGCTTGCGGTACGGGGGGAGCCCGAACACTGAAGCTTTCTTT,CASSLRYGGSPNTEAFF
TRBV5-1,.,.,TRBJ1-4,TGCGCCAGCAGCTTGGCCCGGACTAATGAAAAACTGTTTTTT,CASSLARTNEKLFF
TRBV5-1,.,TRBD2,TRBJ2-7,TGCGCCAGCAGCTCGGGACTAGCGGGACTCTACGAGCAGTACTTC,CASSSGLAGLYEQYF
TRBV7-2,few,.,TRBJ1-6,TGTGCCAGCAGCTTAGTACAGCGGACCGGGGGGTCACCCCTCCACTTT,CASSLVQRTGGSPLHF
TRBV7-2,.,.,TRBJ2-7,TGTGCCAGCAGCCCGGATTCGGGTACCTACGAGCAGTACTTC,CASSPDSGTYEQYF
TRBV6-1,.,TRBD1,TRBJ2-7,TGTGCCAGCAGCCGGGACAGGGGATACGAGCAGTACTTC,CASSRDRGYEQYF
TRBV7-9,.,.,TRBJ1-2,TGTTCCAGCAGCTTAGAGGGGCTACAGGGAAGCGACTATGGCTACACCTTC,CSSSLEGLQGSDYGYTF
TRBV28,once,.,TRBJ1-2,TGTGCCAGCAGTTCGAACCCGAGAATATTAACAGGGTCGGGTGGCTACACCTTC,CASSSNPRILTGSGGYTF
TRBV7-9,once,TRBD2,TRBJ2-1,TGTGCCAGCAGCACCGCGGGACTAGCGGGGAGGTCCAACTACAATGAGCAGTTCTTC,CASSTAGLAGRSNYNEQFF
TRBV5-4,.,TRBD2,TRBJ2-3,TGTGCCAGCAGCCGCCATACTAGCGGGGGGCCCCCATACACAGATACGCAGTATTTT,CASSRHTSGGPPYTDTQYF
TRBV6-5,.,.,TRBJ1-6,TGTGCCAGCAGTTACTCGATCCGGTCTAATTCACCCCTCCACTTT,CASSYSIRSNSPLHF
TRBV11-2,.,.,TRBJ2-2,TGTGCCAGCAGCTTAGGACAGAGGAACACCGGGGAGCTGTTTTTT,CASSLGQRNTGELFF
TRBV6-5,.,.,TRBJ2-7,TGTGCCAGCAGTACCCCCCACAGTCCCTACGGGCAGTACTTC,CASSTPHSPYGQYF
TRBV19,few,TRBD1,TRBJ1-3,TGTGCCGTGGACAGGGGTCGTTCGGGAAACACCATATATTTT,CAVDRGRSGNTIYF
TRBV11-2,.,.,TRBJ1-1,TGTGCCAGCAGCTTAGTTGGTGACACCACTGAAGCTTTCTTT,CASSLVGDTTEAFF
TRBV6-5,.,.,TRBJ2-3,TGTGCCAGCAGTTCTCTCGGCGGGATTAGCACAGATACGCAGTATTTT,CASSSLGGISTDTQYF
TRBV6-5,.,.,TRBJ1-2,TGTGCCAGCAGTGAACAGGGTGGTACCGGCTACACCTTC,CASSEQGGTGYTF
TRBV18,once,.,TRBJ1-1,TGTGCCAGCTCCCCGAGAGGGGGGGCTCGGGACACTGAAGCTTTCTTT,CASSPRGGARDTEAFF